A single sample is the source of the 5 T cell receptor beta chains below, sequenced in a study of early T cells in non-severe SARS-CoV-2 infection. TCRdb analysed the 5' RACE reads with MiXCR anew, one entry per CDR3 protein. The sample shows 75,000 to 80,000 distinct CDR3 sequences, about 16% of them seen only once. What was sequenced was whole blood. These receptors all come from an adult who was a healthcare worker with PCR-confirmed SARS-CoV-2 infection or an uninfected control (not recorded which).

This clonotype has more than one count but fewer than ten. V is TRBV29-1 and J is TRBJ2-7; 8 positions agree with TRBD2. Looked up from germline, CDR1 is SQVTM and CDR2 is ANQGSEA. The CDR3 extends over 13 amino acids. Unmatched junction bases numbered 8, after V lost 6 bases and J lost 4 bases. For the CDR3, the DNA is TGCAGCGTAACACAGGGCGGGGGGTACGAGCAGTACTTC. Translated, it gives CSVTQGGGYEQYF.

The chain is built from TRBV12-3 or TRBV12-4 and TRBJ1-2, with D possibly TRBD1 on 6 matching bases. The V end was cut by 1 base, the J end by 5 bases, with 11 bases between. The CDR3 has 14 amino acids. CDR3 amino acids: CASSLGHREYGYTF. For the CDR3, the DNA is TGTGCCAGCAGTTTAGGGCACAGGGAGTATGGCTACACCTTC.

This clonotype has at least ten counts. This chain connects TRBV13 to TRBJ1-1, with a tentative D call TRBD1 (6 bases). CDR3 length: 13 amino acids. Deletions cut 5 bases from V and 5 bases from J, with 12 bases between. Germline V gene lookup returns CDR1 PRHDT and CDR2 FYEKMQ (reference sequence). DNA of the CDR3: TGTGCCAGCAGCCCTACAGGGTTGACTGAAGCTTTCTTT. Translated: CASSPTGLTEAFF. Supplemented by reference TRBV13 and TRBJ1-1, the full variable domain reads AAGVIQSPRHLIKEKRETATLKCYPIPRHDTVYWYQQGPGQDPQFLISFYEKMQSDKGSIPDRFSAQQFSDYHSELNMSSLELGDSALYFCASSPTGLTEAFFGQGTRLTVV.

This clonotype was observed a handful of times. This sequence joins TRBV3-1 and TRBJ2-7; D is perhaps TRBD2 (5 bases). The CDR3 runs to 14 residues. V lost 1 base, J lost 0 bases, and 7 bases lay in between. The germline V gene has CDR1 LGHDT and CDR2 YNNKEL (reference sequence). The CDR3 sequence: CASSQGGYSYEQYF. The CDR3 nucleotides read TGTGCCAGCAGCCAAGGCGGGTACTCCTACGAGCAGTACTTC.

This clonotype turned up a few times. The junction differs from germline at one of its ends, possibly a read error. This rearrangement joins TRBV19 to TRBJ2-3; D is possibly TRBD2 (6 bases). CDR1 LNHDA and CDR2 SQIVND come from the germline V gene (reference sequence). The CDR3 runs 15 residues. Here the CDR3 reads CASSLDGGNTDTQYF. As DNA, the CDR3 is TGTGCCAGTAGTCTAGACGGGGGAAACACAGATACGCAGTATTTT.